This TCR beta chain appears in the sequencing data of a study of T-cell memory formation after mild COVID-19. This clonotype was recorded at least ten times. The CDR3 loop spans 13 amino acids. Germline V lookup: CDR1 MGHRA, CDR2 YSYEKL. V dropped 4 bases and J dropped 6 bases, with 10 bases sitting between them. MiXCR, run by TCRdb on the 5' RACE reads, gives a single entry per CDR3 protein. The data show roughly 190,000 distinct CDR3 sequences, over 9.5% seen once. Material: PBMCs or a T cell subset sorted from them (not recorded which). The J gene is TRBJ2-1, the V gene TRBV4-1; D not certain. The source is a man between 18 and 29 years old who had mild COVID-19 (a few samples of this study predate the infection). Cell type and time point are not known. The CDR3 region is CASSRWAVNEQFF. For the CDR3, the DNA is TGCGCCAGCAGCCGGTGGGCAGTCAATGAGCAGTTCTTC.